This entry is about one T cell receptor beta chain. Its antigen is unknown. One end of the junction does not line up with germline, which may come from a read error. The collaborating institutions used their own protocols to collect whole blood in K2EDTA tubes. For TCRbeta analysis, collaborator samples were shipped as frozen whole blood, as isolated PBMCs, or as DNA extracted from either sample type. From the cysteine up to the phenylalanine, the CDR3 has a length of 16 residues. Of the read, only the CDR3 DNA is kept; its 48 bases are in frame from base 1. From the germline V gene (reference sequence), CDR1 is LGHDT and CDR2 is YNNKEL. These data come from a study of blood T cell repertoires in COVID-19 (dated by TCRdb to the early 2020s). Study-level background: Samples from collaborators originated in the United States, Italy and Spain and spanned both the acute and convalescent phases of COVID-19. HLA class I and class II types, where available, came from metadata supplied by the sample provider rather than from assay-based typing. Nearly every sample came with metadata listing a de-identified subject ID, COVID-19 status, age in years and sex. The dataset comprised deeply sampled blood TCRbeta repertoires from subjects exposed to, actively infected with, or recovered from COVID-19. The samples were drawn from the first 160 participants of the ongoing ImmuneRACE study and from under 1,500 subjects provided by 6 global collaborators. The material from the prospective study consisted of cDNA or gDNA derived from T cells, B-cell-depleted T cells, or PBMCs. The repertoires were released in a freely available public database meant as a resource for research on the immune response to SARS-CoV-2.

The immunoSEQ Assay, a bias-controlled multiplex PCR, was used to amplify TCRbeta CDR3 regions from genomic DNA. Per the authors' processing: Within the assay, amplification of reference gene primers was used to estimate how many nucleated cells each sample contained. To quantify the absolute abundance of each unique TCRbeta CDR3 rearrangement, sequence reads were collapsed and filtered. Productive Simpson clonality was computed per sample as the square root of Simpson's diversity index over productive rearrangements. As stored in TCRdb, this immuneACCESS dataset retains in-frame rearrangements with V and J assigned. A fraction of the clones does not appear; measured against another copy, unresolved V genes explain less than half of the discrepancy, and the remainder lacks a known reason. That table furnishes V, J and clone size, whereas the DNA furnished D and trimming. This sample lists almost 200,000 clones; about 90% were detected once. The ten biggest clones cover 0.75% to 0.95% of the sample.

Beyond this particular receptor, the publication reports: How much clinical and demographic metadata was included differed by source and by participant, and the metadata was provided uncurated.

The sample consisted of peripheral blood. The rearranged chain carries TRBV3-1 (or the pseudogene TRBV3-2) and TRBJ1-2; no D gene is confidently identified. This clonotype was sampled from a woman between 70 and 85 years old with acute or convalescent COVID-19. The CDR3 reads CASSKDDPAGYGGYTF. The DNA sequence is TGTGCCAGCAGCAAAGACGACCCAGCGGGGTATGGTGGCTACACCTTC.